The clone carrying this TCR beta chain has only one observation. This specimen comes from a study of blood T cell repertoires in COVID-19. A Seattle source enrolled patients during active infection and followed them longitudinally. In the authors' workflow: Amplification of reference gene primers was used by the study to estimate nucleated cell counts. Generated by immunoSEQ multiplex PCR, the TCRdb table keeps only in-frame clones and is missing some. V and J calls plus clone size are reproduced from that table; the DNA served to infer D and trimming. Among 250,000 to 300,000 clones, over 85% were seen once, and the ten largest hold more than 9.5%. The sequenced sample was peripheral blood. The sequence came from a woman aged 25-40 years with COVID-19, enrolled during active disease.

DNA for the CDR3: TGTGCCAGCTCACACAATACCGGGACAGCTAATGAAAAACTGTTTTTT. This sequence encodes CASSHNTGTANEKLFF. The gene calls are TRBV18 and TRBJ1-4; 7 bases map to TRBD1. CDR1 is KGHSH, CDR2 LQKENI, per germline. The CDR3 runs 16 residues. V gave up 4 bases and J gave up 3 bases; unmatched junction bases: 8. Using reference TRBV18 and TRBJ1-4 for the parts outside the CDR3, the full variable domain is NAGVMQNPRHLVRRRGQEARLRCSPMKGHSHVYWYRQLPEEGLKFMVYLQKENIIDESGMPKERFSAEFPKEGPSILRIQQVVRGDSAAYFCASSHNTGTANEKLFFGSGTQLSVL.